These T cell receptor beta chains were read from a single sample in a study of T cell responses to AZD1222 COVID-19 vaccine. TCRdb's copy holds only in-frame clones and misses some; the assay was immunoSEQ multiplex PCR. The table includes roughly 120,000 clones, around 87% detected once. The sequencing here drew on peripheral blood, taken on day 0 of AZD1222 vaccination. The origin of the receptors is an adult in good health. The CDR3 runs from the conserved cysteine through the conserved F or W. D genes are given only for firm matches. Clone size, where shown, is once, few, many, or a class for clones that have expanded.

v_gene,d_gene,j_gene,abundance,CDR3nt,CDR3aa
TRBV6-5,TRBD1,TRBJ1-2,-,TGTGCCAGCCGCAGGGGGGTAAACTATGGCTACACCTTC,CASRRGVNYGYTF
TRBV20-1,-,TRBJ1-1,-,TGCAGTGCTATAAGGAACACTGAAGCTTTCTTT,CSAIRNTEAFF
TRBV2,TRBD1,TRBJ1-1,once,TGTGCCAGCCCATTTTCGAGGACAGGGAGGTCTTTCTTT,CASPFSRTGRSFF
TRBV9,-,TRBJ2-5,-,TGTGCCAGCAGCGTCCGGGGAGGTGAGACCCAGTACTTC,CASSVRGGETQYF
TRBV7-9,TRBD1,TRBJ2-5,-,TGTGCCACCAGCAGGGGGTCGGGGGAGACCCAGTACTTC,CATSRGSGETQYF
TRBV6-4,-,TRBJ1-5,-,TGTGCCAGCAGTGACTCGCGGGGGGTGAGCAATCAGCCCCAGCATTTT,CASSDSRGVSNQPQHF
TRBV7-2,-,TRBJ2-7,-,TGTGCCAGCAGCCCATACATTAGGTACGAGCAGTACTTC,CASSPYIRYEQYF
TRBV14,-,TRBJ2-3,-,TGTGCCAGCAGCCGGGGGACCACCCAAGATACGCAGTATTTT,CASSRGTTQDTQYF
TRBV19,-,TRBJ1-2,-,TGTGCCAGTCAGGATCAGGGTGAGGGCTACACCTTC,CASQDQGEGYTF
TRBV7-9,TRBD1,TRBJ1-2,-,TGTGCCAGCAGCTTAGCCCCCGGGACAGAGGATGGCTACACCTTC,CASSLAPGTEDGYTF
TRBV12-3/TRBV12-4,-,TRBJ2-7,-,TGTGCCAGCGGTCCGGGACCGTCCTACGAGCAGTACTTC,CASGPGPSYEQYF
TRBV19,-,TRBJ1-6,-,TGTGCCACAGGTTACGCAAATTCACCCCTCCACTTT,CATGYANSPLHF
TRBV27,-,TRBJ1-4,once,TGTGCCAGCAGGGTCAGAAGAGGTGAAAAACTGTTTTTT,CASRVRRGEKLFF
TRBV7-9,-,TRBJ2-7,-,TGTGCCAGCAGCCCAGTTAATAGAAACTCCTACGAGCAGTACTTC,CASSPVNRNSYEQYF
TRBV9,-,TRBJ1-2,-,TGTGCCAGCAGCAGAGGATTTATAACTAACTATGGCTACACCTTC,CASSRGFITNYGYTF
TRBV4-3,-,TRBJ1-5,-,TGCGCCAGCAGCCAAGGCTGGGGAGGGGATCAGCCCCAGCATTTT,CASSQGWGGDQPQHF
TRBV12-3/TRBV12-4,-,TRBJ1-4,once,TGTGCCAGCAGTAGGGCTAATGAAAAACTGTTTTTT,CASSRANEKLFF
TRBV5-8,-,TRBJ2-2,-,TGTGCCCTAAAGGGGGGGCCGCACACCGGGGAGCTGTTTTTT,CALKGGPHTGELFF
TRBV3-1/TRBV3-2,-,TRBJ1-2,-,TGTGCCAGCAGCCAAGATTCTGGGGGAGGCTATGGCTACACCTTC,CASSQDSGGGYGYTF
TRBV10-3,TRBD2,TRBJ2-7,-,TGTGCCACCCTCCGGGCGGGACTAGCGGGGAGCTCCTACGAGCAGTACTTC,CATLRAGLAGSSYEQYF
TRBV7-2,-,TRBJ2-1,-,TGTGCCAGCAGCTTATATGGGCGGGGTGAGCAGTTCTTC,CASSLYGRGEQFF
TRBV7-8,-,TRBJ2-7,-,TGTGCCAGCAGCGAAAGGGAGGGGGTCTACGAGCAGTACTTC,CASSEREGVYEQYF
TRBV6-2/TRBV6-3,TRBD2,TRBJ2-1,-,TGTGCCAGCAGTTACCCCGAGGGACTAGCGATAAATGAGCAGTTCTTC,CASSYPEGLAINEQFF
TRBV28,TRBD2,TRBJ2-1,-,TGTGCCAGCAGTTTGCCCACTAGCGGGGGGACCTACAATGAGCAGTTCTTC,CASSLPTSGGTYNEQFF
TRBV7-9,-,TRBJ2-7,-,TGTGCCAGCAGCTCTGTAAACGAGCAGTACTTC,CASSSVNEQYF
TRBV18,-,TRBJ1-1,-,TGTGCCAGCTCACTCCGCAGGGATCGGGGCACTGAAGCTTTCTTT,CASSLRRDRGTEAFF
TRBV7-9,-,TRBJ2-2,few,TGTGCCAGCAGCCTTTACCAGTCCGGGGAGCTGTTTTTT,CASSLYQSGELFF
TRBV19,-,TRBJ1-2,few,TGTGCCAGTAGTCCCCCTTGGGGTGGGGGCTATGGCTACACCTTC,CASSPPWGGGYGYTF
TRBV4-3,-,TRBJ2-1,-,TGCGCCAGCAGCCAGGAAGGAGGCCAGGTGAATGAGCAGTTCTTC,CASSQEGGQVNEQFF
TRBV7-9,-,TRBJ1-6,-,TGTGCCAGCAGCTTAGATGCCAATTCACCCCTCCACTTT,CASSLDANSPLHF
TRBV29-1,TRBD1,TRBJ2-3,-,TGCAGCGTTGAAGGGGGACAGGGCAGGTCAGATACGCAGTATTTT,CSVEGGQGRSDTQYF
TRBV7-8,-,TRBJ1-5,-,TGTGCCAGTCGGCCGGGGATCTCCAATCAGCCCCAGCATTTT,CASRPGISNQPQHF
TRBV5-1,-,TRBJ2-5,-,TGCGCCAGCAGCTCTGGACAGGGAGGGACGGAGACCCAGTACTTC,CASSSGQGGTETQYF
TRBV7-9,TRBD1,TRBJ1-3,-,TGTGCCAGCAGCTTAGGGGACAGGGCCTCGCCCTCTGGAAACACCATATATTTT,CASSLGDRASPSGNTIYF
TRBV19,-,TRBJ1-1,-,TGTGCCAGTAGGCCGGCAGGAGCGAACACTGAAGCTTTCTTT,CASRPAGANTEAFF
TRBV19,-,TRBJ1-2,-,TGTGCCAGTAGTAGCATAGTGGACAGCCGGCTCTTTTATGGCTACACCTTC,CASSSIVDSRLFYGYTF
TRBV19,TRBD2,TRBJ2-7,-,TGTGCCAGTAGTATAGGGTTGGCTAGCGGGGGGTACGAGCAGTACTTC,CASSIGLASGGYEQYF
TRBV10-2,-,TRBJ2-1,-,TGCGCCAGCAGTGGCTCGAATGAGCAGTTCTTC,CASSGSNEQFF
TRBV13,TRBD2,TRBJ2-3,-,TGTGCCAGCAGCCCCCGGCTAGCGGGGGGCATAAGGGGTACGCAGTATTTT,CASSPRLAGGIRGTQYF